This T cell receptor (beta chain) stems from a study of blood T cells in healthy people across ages. Then a second PCR, running roughly 7 to 12 cycles, was carried out with a sample-barcoded 5' primer and a J-beta primer mix. TCRdb used MiXCR to reprocess the 5' RACE reads, holding one entry per CDR3 protein. Counted here are about 730,000 distinct CDR3 sequences, roughly 44% occurring once; the ten biggest clones make up roughly 19%. V was trimmed by 1 base and J by 6 bases, leaving 12 bases between them. Germline CDR1 is SQVTM and CDR2 is ANQGSEA. The CDR3 is made up of 13 amino acids. The total RNA that was extracted per sample amounted to at least 5 micrograms. This clonotype was detected many times. Its specificity is not known. General observations from the study: Donors of long life had a larger count of naive CD4+ cells and greater diversity than aged donors. It was not possible, with unsorted PBMCs, to conclusively compare naive and antigen-experienced cells.

The sequenced material came from blood. This chain uses TRBV29-1 with TRBJ2-5; maybe TRBD1 (6 bases). The clonotype was recovered from an older woman in good health. The CDR3 nucleotides read TGCAGCGTTGAAGCAGGGGTTGAAAAGACCCAGTACTTC. Amino acids: CSVEAGVEKTQYF. Full variable domain (remainder filled in from reference TRBV29-1 and TRBJ2-5): SAVISQKPSRDICQRGTSLTIQCQVDSQVTMMFWYRQQPGQSLTLIATANQGSEATYESGFVIDKFPISRPNLTFSTLTVSNMSPEDSSIYLCSVEAGVEKTQYFGPGTRLLVL.